This T cell receptor beta chain was identified during a study of beta chain features in type 1 diabetes. Overall study: Patients did not differ from healthy donors in age, gender or cell yield. General observations from the study: There was a moderate but significant shortening of TCRB CDR3s in all four CD4+ subsets of Type 1 diabetes patients.

In this sample, this clone turned up a few times. No antigen is known for it. Investigators reverse transcribed all isolated RNA, so they sequenced expressed TCRB transcripts. Profiling relied on immunoSEQ multiplex PCR, and the TCRdb table lists in-frame clones only, not all of them. The table lists around 100,000 clones, under 30% of them singletons. The CDR3 extends over 13 amino acids. Germline V lookup: CDR1 LNHDA, CDR2 SQIVND (reference sequence). The J segment lost 4 bases and the V segment lost 5 bases, leaving 4 bases of the junction unmatched. This receptor was taken from a woman aged 18-30 years with type 1 diabetes. V gene TRBV19 combines with J gene TRBJ2-5; TRBD2 matches at 7 bases. Source material: central memory CD4+ T cells from blood. The CDR3 is CASSRGSRETQYF. The DNA of the CDR3 is TGTGCCAGTAGTCGCGGGAGTCGAGAGACCCAGTACTTC.